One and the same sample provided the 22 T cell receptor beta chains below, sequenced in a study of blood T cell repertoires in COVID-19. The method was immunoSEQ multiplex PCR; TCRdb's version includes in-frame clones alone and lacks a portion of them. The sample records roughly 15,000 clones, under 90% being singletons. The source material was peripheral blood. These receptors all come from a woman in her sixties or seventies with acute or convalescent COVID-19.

The CDR3 bases are TGTGCCAGCAGACCCCCCGGGTCGGACTCCTACGAGCAGTACTTC. Translating it yields CASRPPGSDSYEQYF. The chain joins TRBV5-6 to TRBJ2-7; no definite D call. The CDR3 length is 15 residues. Germline values: CDR1 SGHDT, CDR2 YYEEEE. Between the trimmed V and J ends, which lost 5 bases and 0 bases, there was a span of 15 bases.

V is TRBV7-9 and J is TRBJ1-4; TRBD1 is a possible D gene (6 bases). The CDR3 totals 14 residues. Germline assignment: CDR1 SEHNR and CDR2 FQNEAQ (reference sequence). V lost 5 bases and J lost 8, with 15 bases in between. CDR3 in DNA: TGTGCCAGCAGCCCCGACAGGATTAGCGAAAAACTGTTTTTT. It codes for CASSPDRISEKLFF.

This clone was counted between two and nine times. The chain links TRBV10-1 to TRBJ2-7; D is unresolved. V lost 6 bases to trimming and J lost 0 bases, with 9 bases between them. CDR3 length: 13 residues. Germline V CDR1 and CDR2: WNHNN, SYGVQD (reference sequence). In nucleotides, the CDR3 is TGCGCCAGCAGCGGTCCGCGCTCCTACGAGCAGTACTTC. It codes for CASSGPRSYEQYF.

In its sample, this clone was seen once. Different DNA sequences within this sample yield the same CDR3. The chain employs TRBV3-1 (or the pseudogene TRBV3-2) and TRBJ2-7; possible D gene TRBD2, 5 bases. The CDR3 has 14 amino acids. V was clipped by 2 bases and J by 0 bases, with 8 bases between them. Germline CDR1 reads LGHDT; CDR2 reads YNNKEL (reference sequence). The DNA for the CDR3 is TGTGCCAGCAGCCAATTACGGGGCTCCTACGAGCAGTACTTC. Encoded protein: CASSQLRGSYEQYF.

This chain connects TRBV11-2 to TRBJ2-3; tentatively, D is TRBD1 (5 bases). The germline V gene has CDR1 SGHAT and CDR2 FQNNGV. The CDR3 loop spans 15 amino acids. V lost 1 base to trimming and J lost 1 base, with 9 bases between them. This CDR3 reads CASSLVGPGTDTQYF. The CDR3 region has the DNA TGTGCCAGCAGCTTAGTGGGGCCGGGCACAGATACGCAGTATTTT.

For the CDR3, the DNA is TGCAGTGCTAGTATTGTTGGACAAAATCAGCCCCAGCATTTT. Its translation is CSASIVGQNQPQHF. The V and J genes are TRBV20-1 and TRBJ1-5; weak D call: TRBD1 (5 bases). The CDR3 consists of 14 residues. The V end lost 3 bases, the J end lost 4 bases, and 13 bases lay between the germline ends. Germline V gene sequence: CDR1 DFQATT, CDR2 SNEGSKA (reference sequence).

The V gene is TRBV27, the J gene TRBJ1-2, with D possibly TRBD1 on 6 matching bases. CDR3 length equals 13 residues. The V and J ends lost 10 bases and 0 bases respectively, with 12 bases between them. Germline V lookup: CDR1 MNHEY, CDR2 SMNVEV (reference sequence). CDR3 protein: CATYRDPNYGYTF. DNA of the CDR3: TGTGCCACCTACAGGGATCCTAACTATGGCTACACCTTC.

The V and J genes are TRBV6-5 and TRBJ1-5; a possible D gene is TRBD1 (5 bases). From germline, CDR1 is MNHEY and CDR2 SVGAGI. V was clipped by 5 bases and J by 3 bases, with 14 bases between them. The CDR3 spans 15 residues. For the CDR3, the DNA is TGTGCCAGCAGTAGGGGTCCGGCCCTCAATCAGCCCCAGCATTTT. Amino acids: CASSRGPALNQPQHF.

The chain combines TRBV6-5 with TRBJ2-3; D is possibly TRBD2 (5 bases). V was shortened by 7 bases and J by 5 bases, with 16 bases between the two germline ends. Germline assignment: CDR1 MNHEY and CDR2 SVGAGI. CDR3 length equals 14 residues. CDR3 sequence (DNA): TGTGCCAGCAAGTCGATTGTCGGGGTAGATACGCAGTATTTT. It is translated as CASKSIVGVDTQYF.

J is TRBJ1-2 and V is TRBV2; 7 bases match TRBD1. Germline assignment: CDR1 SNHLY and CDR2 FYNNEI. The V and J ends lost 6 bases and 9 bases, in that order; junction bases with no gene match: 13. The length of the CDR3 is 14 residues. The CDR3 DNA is TGTGCCAGCAGCCGAGTCGAGTACAGGGGAAGCTACACCTTC. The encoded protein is CASSRVEYRGSYTF. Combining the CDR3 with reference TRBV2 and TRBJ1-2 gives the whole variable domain EPEVTQTPSHQVTQMGQEVILRCVPISNHLYFYWYRQILGQKVEFLVSFYNNEISEKSEIFDDQFSVERPDGSNFTLKIRSTKLEDSAMYFCASSRVEYRGSYTFGSGTRLTVV.

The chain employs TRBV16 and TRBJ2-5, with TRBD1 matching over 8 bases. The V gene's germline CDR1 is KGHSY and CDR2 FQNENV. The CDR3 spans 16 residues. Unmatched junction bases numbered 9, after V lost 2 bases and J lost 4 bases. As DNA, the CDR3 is TGTGCCAGCAGCCAACACGGGACAGGTGTTCGAGAGACCCAGTACTTC. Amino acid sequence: CASSQHGTGVRETQYF.

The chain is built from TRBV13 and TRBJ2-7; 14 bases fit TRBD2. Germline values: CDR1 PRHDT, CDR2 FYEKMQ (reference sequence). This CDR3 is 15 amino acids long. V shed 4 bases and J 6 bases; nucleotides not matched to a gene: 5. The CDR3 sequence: CASSWGLAGVREQYF. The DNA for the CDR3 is TGTGCCAGCAGCTGGGGACTAGCGGGAGTCCGCGAGCAGTACTTC.

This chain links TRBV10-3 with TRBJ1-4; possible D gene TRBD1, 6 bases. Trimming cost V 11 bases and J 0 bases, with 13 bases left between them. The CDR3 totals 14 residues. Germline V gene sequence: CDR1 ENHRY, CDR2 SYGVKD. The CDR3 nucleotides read TGTGCCTCCAGGGGTTGGACAACTAATGAAAAACTGTTTTTT. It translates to CASRGWTTNEKLFF.

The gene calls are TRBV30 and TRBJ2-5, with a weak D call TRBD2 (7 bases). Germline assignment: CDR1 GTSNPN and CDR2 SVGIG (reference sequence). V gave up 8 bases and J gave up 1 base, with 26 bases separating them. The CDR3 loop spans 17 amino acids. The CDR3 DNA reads TGTGCCCCGGGGGGCACGGGGCGGGGCGGAGGCCAAGAGACCCAGTACTTC. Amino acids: CAPGGTGRGGGQETQYF.

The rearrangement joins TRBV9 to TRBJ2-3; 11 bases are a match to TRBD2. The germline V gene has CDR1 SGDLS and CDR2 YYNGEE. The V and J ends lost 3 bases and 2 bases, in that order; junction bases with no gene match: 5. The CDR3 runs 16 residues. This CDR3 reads CASSGIAGGVTDTQYF. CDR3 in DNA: TGTGCCAGCAGCGGAATAGCGGGGGGGGTCACAGATACGCAGTATTTT.

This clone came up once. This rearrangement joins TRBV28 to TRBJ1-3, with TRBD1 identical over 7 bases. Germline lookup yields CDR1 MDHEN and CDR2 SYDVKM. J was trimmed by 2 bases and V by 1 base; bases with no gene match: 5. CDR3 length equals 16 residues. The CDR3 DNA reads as TGTGCCAGCAGTTTATTGGGCAGGGGGACTGGAAACACCATATATTTT. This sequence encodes CASSLLGRGTGNTIYF.

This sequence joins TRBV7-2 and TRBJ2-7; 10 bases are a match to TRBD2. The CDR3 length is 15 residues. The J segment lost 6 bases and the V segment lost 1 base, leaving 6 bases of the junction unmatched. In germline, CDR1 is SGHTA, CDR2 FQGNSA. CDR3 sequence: CASSLVPGLATEQYF. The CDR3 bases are TGTGCCAGCAGCTTAGTCCCGGGACTAGCGACCGAGCAGTACTTC.

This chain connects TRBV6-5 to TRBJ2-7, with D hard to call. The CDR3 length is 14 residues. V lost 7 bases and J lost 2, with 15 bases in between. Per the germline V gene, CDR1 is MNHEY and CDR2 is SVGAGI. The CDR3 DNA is TGTGCCAGCACAGGCTCGCTCGGCCCCTACGAGCAGTACTTC. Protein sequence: CASTGSLGPYEQYF.

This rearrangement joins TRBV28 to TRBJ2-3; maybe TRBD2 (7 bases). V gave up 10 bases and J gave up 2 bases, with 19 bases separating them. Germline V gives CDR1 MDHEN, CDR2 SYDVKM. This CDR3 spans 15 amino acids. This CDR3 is CATSWGGKNTDTQYF. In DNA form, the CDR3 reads TGTGCCACCTCATGGGGGGGCAAAAACACAGATACGCAGTATTTT.

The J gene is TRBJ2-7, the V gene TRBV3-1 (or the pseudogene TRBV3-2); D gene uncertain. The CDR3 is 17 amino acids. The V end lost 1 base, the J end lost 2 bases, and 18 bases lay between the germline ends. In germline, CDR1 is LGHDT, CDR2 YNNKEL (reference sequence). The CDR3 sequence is CASSQGHLIERAYEQYF. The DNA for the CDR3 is TGTGCCAGCAGCCAAGGACATTTGATAGAGAGAGCCTACGAGCAGTACTTC.

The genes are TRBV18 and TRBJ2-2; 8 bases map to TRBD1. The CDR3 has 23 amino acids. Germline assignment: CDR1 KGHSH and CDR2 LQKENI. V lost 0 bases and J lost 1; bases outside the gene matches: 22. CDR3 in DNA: TGTGCCAGCTCACCACCGAGGGGAGGAGACAGGGGCACAGGGTCTGTGAACACCGGGGAGCTGTTTTTT. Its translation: CASSPPRGGDRGTGSVNTGELFF. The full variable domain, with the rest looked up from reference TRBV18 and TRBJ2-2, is NAGVMQNPRHLVRRRGQEARLRCSPMKGHSHVYWYRQLPEEGLKFMVYLQKENIIDESGMPKERFSAEFPKEGPSILRIQQVVRGDSAAYFCASSPPRGGDRGTGSVNTGELFFGEGSRLTVL.

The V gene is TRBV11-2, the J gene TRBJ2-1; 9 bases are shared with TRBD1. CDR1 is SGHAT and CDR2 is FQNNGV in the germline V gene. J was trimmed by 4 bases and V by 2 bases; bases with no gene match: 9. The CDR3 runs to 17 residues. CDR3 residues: CASSLSPGTGKYNEQFF. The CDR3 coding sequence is TGTGCCAGCAGCTTATCCCCCGGGACAGGGAAATACAATGAGCAGTTCTTC.